This T cell receptor beta chain was sequenced for a study of technical replicates of blood from a few donors. The assay was immunoSEQ multiplex PCR, and TCRdb's table has in-frame clones only and misses some. Of 80,000 to 95,000 clones detected, 92% appear once; the ten largest clones hold 0.27%. Germline V gene lookup returns CDR1 MNHNS and CDR2 SASEGT. This CDR3 is built from 12 residues. The germline V and J ends were trimmed by 4 bases and 1 base, with 4 bases remaining between them. The chain has TRBV6-1 and TRBJ1-1; D is uncertain. The source of this sequence is a human donor in good health. The specimen sequenced was T cells isolated from PBMCs. CDR3 bases: TGTGCCAGCAGTGTCTGGAACACTGAAGCTTTCTTT. Translating gives CASSVWNTEAFF.